These 19 T cell receptor beta chains were all obtained from the same sample, sequenced in a study of STAT5B mutations in CD4+ large granular lymphocyte leukemia (dated by TCRdb to the early 2020s). The library was made by the immunoSEQ multiplex PCR assay. TCRdb holds this immuneACCESS table with in-frame rearrangements only. Some clones are missing; in checked studies, unresolved V genes explain under half, and the rest has no known cause. This sample lists tens of thousands of clones; about 79% were detected once. The ten largest clonotypes hold 0.4% to 0.45% of the sample. Sequenced sample: CD4+ T cells from blood buffy coats. All receptors come from a human donor in good health.

J is TRBJ2-1 and V is TRBV6-1; the match to TRBD1 covers 8 bases. This CDR3 spans 15 amino acids. Unmatched junction bases numbered 4, after V lost 2 bases and J lost 4 bases. The germline V gene has CDR1 MNHNS and CDR2 SASEGT. The CDR3: CASSEQGAVYNEQFF. The DNA for the CDR3 is TGTGCCAGCAGTGAACAGGGGGCAGTTTACAATGAGCAGTTCTTC.

V is TRBV13 and J is TRBJ2-1, with 9 positions matching TRBD2. The CDR3 is 16 residues long. Trimming cost V 5 bases and J 4 bases; bases outside gene matches: 9. Germline V CDR1 and CDR2: PRHDT, FYEKMQ (reference sequence). CDR3 protein: CASSEAVAGAYNEQFF. The CDR3 nucleotides read TGTGCCAGCAGCGAGGCTGTAGCGGGAGCGTACAATGAGCAGTTCTTC. Together with reference TRBV13 and TRBJ2-1, the CDR3 gives the full variable domain: AAGVIQSPRHLIKEKRETATLKCYPIPRHDTVYWYQQGPGQDPQFLISFYEKMQSDKGSIPDRFSAQQFSDYHSELNMSSLELGDSALYFCASSEAVAGAYNEQFFGPGTRLTVL.

V is TRBV7-8 and J is TRBJ2-7; D unclear. The germline V and J ends were trimmed by 5 bases and 2 bases, with 10 bases remaining between them. Germline loops: CDR1 SGHVS, CDR2 FQNEAQ. The CDR3 runs to 13 residues. The CDR3 DNA is TGTGCCAGCAGCCAAGACACCACCTACGAGCAGTACTTC. Protein: CASSQDTTYEQYF.

This chain connects TRBV6-1 to TRBJ2-7, with a possible D match to TRBD1 (6 bases). CDR3 length equals 15 residues. CDR1 MNHNS and CDR2 SASEGT come from the germline V gene. The V end was cut by 3 bases, the J end by 2 bases, with 14 bases between. This CDR3 reads CASSDGQLLTYEQYF. As DNA, the CDR3 is TGTGCCAGCAGTGACGGACAGCTCCTAACCTACGAGCAGTACTTC.

V gene TRBV11-2 combines with J gene TRBJ2-1, with TRBD1 matching over 7 bases. Germline loops: CDR1 SGHAT, CDR2 FQNNGV. This CDR3 has 15 amino acids. With 5 bases clipped from V and 4 bases from J, the junction kept 8 bases outside the gene matches. CDR3 coding DNA: TGTGCCAGCAGCCCGCGGACAGGCAGTTACAATGAGCAGTTCTTC. Translation: CASSPRTGSYNEQFF.

The genes are TRBV30 and TRBJ2-7; 9 positions agree with TRBD2. The ends lost 0 bases at V and 1 base at J; junction bases unmatched: 7. Germline assignment: CDR1 GTSNPN and CDR2 SVGIG (reference sequence). CDR3 size: 16 residues. CDR3 coding DNA: TGTGCCTGGAGTGTACGTGTAGCGGGAGCTTCCTACGAGCAGTACTTC. Residues: CAWSVRVAGASYEQYF.

The V call is TRBV7-8, the J call TRBJ2-2, with 9 bases aligning to TRBD2. Germline assignment: CDR1 SGHVS and CDR2 FQNEAQ. This CDR3 comprises 15 residues. Trimming removed 4 bases from V and 0 bases from J; junction bases left unmatched: 0. The CDR3 nucleotides are TGTGCCAGCAGCTGGACTAGCGCGAACACCGGGGAGCTGTTTTTT. Protein: CASSWTSANTGELFF.

The chain uses TRBV5-5 and TRBJ2-5, with D tentatively TRBD1 (6 bases). The CDR3 sequence is 15 residues long. Trimming took 1 base from V and 2 from J, leaving 12 bases between them. The V gene's germline CDR1 is SGHKS and CDR2 YYEKEE (reference sequence). For the CDR3, the DNA is TGTGCCAGCAGCTTGCAGGGGATGGTGCAAGAGACCCAGTACTTC. Translated, it gives CASSLQGMVQETQYF.

The V call is TRBV10-3, the J call TRBJ2-2; maybe TRBD2 (6 bases). The CDR3 is 15 residues long. The V end was cut by 5 bases, the J end by 0 bases, with 10 bases between. The germline CDR1 and CDR2 sequences are ENHRY and SYGVKD. CDR3 coding DNA: TGTGCCATCAGTAGGAGCGGGCCGAACACCGGGGAGCTGTTTTTT. This encodes CAISRSGPNTGELFF.

The chain links TRBV18 to TRBJ1-1; TRBD1 might be the D (6 bases). Trimming stripped 1 base from V and 3 bases from J, with 9 bases between. This CDR3 is 14 amino acids long. From germline, CDR1 is KGHSH and CDR2 LQKENI. The CDR3: CASSPQGVDTEAFF. In nucleotides, the CDR3 is TGTGCCAGCTCACCACAGGGGGTCGACACTGAAGCTTTCTTT.

The J gene is TRBJ2-1, the V gene TRBV28; 8 positions agree with TRBD1. The V gene end was trimmed by 7 bases and the J gene end by 3 bases; junction bases not matched to a gene: 5. The CDR3 sequence is 14 residues long. CDR1 is MDHEN, CDR2 SYDVKM, per germline. CDR3 sequence reads: CASIRTGYYNEQFF. CDR3 nucleotides: TGTGCCAGCATCAGGACAGGGTACTACAATGAGCAGTTCTTC.

This sequence joins TRBV2 and TRBJ2-5, with 8 positions matching TRBD1. Trimming took 7 bases from V and 4 from J; bases not matched to a gene: 8. The CDR3 is 14 residues long. In germline, CDR1 is SNHLY, CDR2 FYNNEI. The CDR3 nucleotides are TGTGCCAGCACTTTTCAGGGGGCTCGAGAGACCCAGTACTTC. Translated, it gives CASTFQGARETQYF. Together with reference TRBV2 and TRBJ2-5, the CDR3 gives the full variable domain: EPEVTQTPSHQVTQMGQEVILRCVPISNHLYFYWYRQILGQKVEFLVSFYNNEISEKSEIFDDQFSVERPDGSNFTLKIRSTKLEDSAMYFCASTFQGARETQYFGPGTRLLVL.

The chain couples TRBV30 to TRBJ1-2; D is uncertain. The germline gives CDR1 GTSNPN, CDR2 SVGIG (reference sequence). CDR3 size: 13 residues. Trimming cost V 0 bases and J 8 bases, with 13 bases left between them. CDR3 nucleotides: TGTGCCTGGAGTGTACAACCCCATCAGGGCTACACCTTC. Protein: CAWSVQPHQGYTF.

The chain recombines TRBV9 with TRBJ2-1; 9 bases fit TRBD2. The CDR3 extends over 17 amino acids. V was clipped by 0 bases and J by 8 bases; unmatched bases: 12. In germline, CDR1 is SGDLS, CDR2 YYNGEE. The CDR3 DNA reads as TGTGCCAGCAGCGTAGCTCTGGCGGGAGGGCCGGGCGATGAGCAGTTCTTC. Translating gives CASSVALAGGPGDEQFF.

This clone was seen a single time. V usage is TRBV10-3 and J usage is TRBJ2-3; TRBD2 matches 7 bases. The CDR3 is made up of 15 amino acids. V lost 5 bases to trimming and J lost 4 bases; unmatched junction nucleotides: 9. Germline V gene sequence: CDR1 ENHRY, CDR2 SYGVKD. CDR3 sequence: CAISKVGGDADTQYF. The CDR3 bases are TGTGCCATCAGTAAGGTGGGAGGGGACGCAGATACGCAGTATTTT.

V gene TRBV19 combines with J gene TRBJ1-4; possibly TRBD1 for D (6 bases). The CDR3 is made up of 14 amino acids. Germline V gives CDR1 LNHDA, CDR2 SQIVND (reference sequence). Trimming stripped 3 bases from V and 8 bases from J, with 13 bases between. This CDR3 reads CASSIRDKGEKLFF. The CDR3 nucleotides are TGTGCCAGTAGTATTAGGGACAAAGGCGAAAAACTGTTTTTT.

V is TRBV6-1 and J is TRBJ1-2; a possible D gene is TRBD1 (5 bases). This CDR3 comprises 14 residues. The V gene's germline CDR1 is MNHNS and CDR2 SASEGT. V was pared by 1 base and J by 14 bases, with 20 bases between. Here the CDR3 reads CASSEVRGSGDGTF. For the CDR3, the DNA is TGTGCCAGCAGTGAAGTACGGGGCTCCGGGGACGGGACCTTC.

The chain uses TRBV11-3 and TRBJ2-2; the D is unclear. In germline, CDR1 is SGHNT, CDR2 YENEEA. Trimming took off 2 bases at V and 7 bases at J, with 5 bases between the two ends. This CDR3 comprises 12 residues. The CDR3 DNA sequence: TGTGCCAGCAGCTTAACAGTCGGGGAGCTGTTTTTT. This gives the protein CASSLTVGELFF.

The rearrangement links TRBV12-5 to TRBJ1-2; 9 bases align to TRBD1. Germline CDR1 LGHNT, CDR2 FRNRAP. V lost 4 bases, J lost 5 bases, and 11 bases stayed unmatched. The CDR3 consists of 16 residues. The CDR3 sequence: CASGSTGTGISYGYTF. CDR3 sequence (DNA): TGTGCTAGTGGTTCCACCGGGACAGGGATTAGTTATGGCTACACCTTC. Full variable domain (rest looked up from reference TRBV12-5 and TRBJ1-2): DARVTQTPRHKVTEMGQEVTMRCQPILGHNTVFWYRQTMMQGLELLAYFRNRAPLDDSGMPKDRFSAEMPDATLATLKIQPSEPRDSAVYFCASGSTGTGISYGYTFGSGTRLTVV.